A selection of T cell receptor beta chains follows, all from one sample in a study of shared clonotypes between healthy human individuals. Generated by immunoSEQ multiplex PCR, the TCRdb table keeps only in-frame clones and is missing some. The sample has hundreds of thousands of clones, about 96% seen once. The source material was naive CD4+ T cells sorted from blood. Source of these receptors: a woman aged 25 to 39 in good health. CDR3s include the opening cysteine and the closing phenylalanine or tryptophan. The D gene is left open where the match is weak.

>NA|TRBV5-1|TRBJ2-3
TGCGCCAGCCAGGCCTTCCCTACAGCGAGCACAGATACGCAGTATTTT
CASQAFPTASTDTQYF
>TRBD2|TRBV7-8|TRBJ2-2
TGTGCCAGCAGCGGGGGGAGGGTTCGGACCGGGGAGCTGTTTTTT
CASSGGRVRTGELFF
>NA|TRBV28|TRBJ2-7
TGTGCCAGCAGTTCTACATCCCCCCTTTTTAACCAGTACTTC
CASSSTSPLFNQYF
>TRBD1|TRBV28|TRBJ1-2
TGTGCCAGCAGTGGACAGGGGTACCTCTATGGCTACACCTTC
CASSGQGYLYGYTF
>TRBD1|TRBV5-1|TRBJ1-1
TGCGCCAGCAGCTCAAGGGGGGACAGGCTGAACACTGAAGCTTTCTTT
CASSSRGDRLNTEAFF
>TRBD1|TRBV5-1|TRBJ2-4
TGCGCCAGCAGCCAACGACAGGGGGCCCAAAACATTCAGTACTTC
CASSQRQGAQNIQYF
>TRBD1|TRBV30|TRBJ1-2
TGTGCCTGGAGTGAGGTCAGGGGGCCGGCAGACTATGGCTACACCTTC
CAWSEVRGPADYGYTF
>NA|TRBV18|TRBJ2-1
TGTGCCAGCTCACCCCGAGAGGGGTTGGGGGATAGGGCAGATCACAATGAGCAGTTCTTC
CASSPREGLGDRADHNEQFF
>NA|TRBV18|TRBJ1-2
TGTGCCAGCTCCCCTAGGCGGGAGAACTATGGCTACACCTTC
CASSPRRENYGYTF
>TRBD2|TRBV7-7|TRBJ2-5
TGTGCCAGCAGCTTAGGACTAGCGGGATTCCAAGAGACCCAGTACTTC
CASSLGLAGFQETQYF
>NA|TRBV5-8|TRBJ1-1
TGTGCCGGGATCACCAACACTGAAGCTTTCTTT
CAGITNTEAFF
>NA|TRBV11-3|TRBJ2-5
TGTGCCAGCAGCAGAAGGGGAGGCCAAGAGACCCAGTACTTC
CASSRRGGQETQYF
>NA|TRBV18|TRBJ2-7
TGTGCCAGCTCACCACGGGCCTCCTACGAGCAGTACTTC
CASSPRASYEQYF
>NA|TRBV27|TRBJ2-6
TGTGCCAGCAGTTTTAGGGGAACTCAGTATAGCTCTGGGGCCAACGTCCTGACTTTC
CASSFRGTQYSSGANVLTF
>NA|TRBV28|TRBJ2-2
TGTGCCAGCAGCTGGGTCGCGGGACAGATCGTTGGGAACACCGGGGAGCTGTTTTTT
CASSWVAGQIVGNTGELFF
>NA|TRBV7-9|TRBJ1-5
TGTGCCAGCAGCCCATCAAGCCGGGGCCCCCAGAGGTTT
CASSPSSRGPQRF
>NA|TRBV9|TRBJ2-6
TGTGCCAGCAGCTTCGGACAGTCCGGGGCCAACGTCCTGACTTTC
CASSFGQSGANVLTF
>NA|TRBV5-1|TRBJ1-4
TGCGCCAGCAGGAGAGCCGGGACGCACGGTATGGCTAATGAAAAACTGTTTTTT
CASRRAGTHGMANEKLFF
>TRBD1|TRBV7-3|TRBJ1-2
TGTGCCAGCAGCTCAGTACCGGGACAGGGGGACTATGGCTACACCTTC
CASSSVPGQGDYGYTF
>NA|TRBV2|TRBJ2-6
TGTGCCAGTAAATTTGAGGCTACTGGGGCCAACGTCCTGACTTTC
CASKFEATGANVLTF
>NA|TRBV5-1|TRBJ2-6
TGCGCCAGCAGCTTGGGTCTGAGAGGGCTCACTGGGGCCAACGTCCTGACTTTC
CASSLGLRGLTGANVLTF
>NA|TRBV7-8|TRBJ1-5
TGTGCCAGCAGCTTAGTGTTCGGGGAGGGAATGGGTGGCAATCAGCCCCAGCATTTT
CASSLVFGEGMGGNQPQHF
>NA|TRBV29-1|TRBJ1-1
TGCAGCGTCCGTGGGGGGGGCAGGAACACTGAAGCTTTCTTT
CSVRGGGRNTEAFF
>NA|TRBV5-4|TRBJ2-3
TGTGCCAGCAGCTTGGGGCTCTTAGGCACAGATACGCAGTATTTT
CASSLGLLGTDTQYF